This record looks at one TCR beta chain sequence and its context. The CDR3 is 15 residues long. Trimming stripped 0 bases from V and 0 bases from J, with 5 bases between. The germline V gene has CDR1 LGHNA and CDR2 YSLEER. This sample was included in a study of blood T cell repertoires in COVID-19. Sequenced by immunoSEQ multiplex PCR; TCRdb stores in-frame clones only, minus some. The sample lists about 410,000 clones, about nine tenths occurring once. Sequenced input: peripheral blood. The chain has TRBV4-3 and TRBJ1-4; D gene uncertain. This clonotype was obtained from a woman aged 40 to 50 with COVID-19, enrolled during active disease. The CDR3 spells CASSQDRATNEKLFF. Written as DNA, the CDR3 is TGCGCCAGCAGCCAAGACCGCGCAACTAATGAAAAACTGTTTTTT.